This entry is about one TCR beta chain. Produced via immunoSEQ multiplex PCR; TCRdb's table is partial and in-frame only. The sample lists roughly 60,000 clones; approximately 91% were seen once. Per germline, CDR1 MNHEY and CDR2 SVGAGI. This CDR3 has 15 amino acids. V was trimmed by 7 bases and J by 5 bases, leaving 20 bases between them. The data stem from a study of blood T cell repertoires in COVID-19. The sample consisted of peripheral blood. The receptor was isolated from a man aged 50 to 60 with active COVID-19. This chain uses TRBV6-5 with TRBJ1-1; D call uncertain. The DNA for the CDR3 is TGTGCCAGCACCCTAGAAGGGCGGGCTGGAACTGAAGCTTTCTTT. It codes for CASTLEGRAGTEAFF.